These 31 T cell receptor beta chains originate from one sample sequenced in a study of cytomegalovirus exposure and HLA in healthy donors. Here immunoSEQ multiplex PCR was the method, and the copy in TCRdb shows in-frame clones only, minus some. The data show 90,000 to 120,000 clones, with around 95% seen just once and 0.67% held by the top ten. Material for sequencing was PBMCs. Receptors were obtained from a woman younger than 30 in good health and CMV-seronegative.

This clone is a singleton in its sample. V and J are TRBV5-1 and TRBJ1-1; the match to TRBD1 covers 7 bases. CDR3 size: 14 residues. The V gene's germline CDR1 is SGHRS and CDR2 YFSETQ. V trimming: 4 bases; J trimming: 4 bases; junction bases outside the gene matches: 7. CDR3 nucleotides: TGCGCCAGCAGCCCCCGGGACAGCGGCACTGAAGCTTTCTTT. Translated, it gives CASSPRDSGTEAFF.

The chain employs TRBV19 and TRBJ1-1, with 12 bases matching TRBD1. The CDR3 runs to 15 residues. The V gene end was trimmed by 4 bases and the J gene end by 3 bases; junction bases not matched to a gene: 3. Germline-derived CDR1 and CDR2 are LNHDA and SQIVND (reference sequence). The CDR3 loop is CASSRDRGPYTEAFF. In DNA form, the CDR3 reads TGTGCCAGTAGTAGGGACAGGGGGCCGTACACTGAAGCTTTCTTT.

This chain uses TRBV6-6 with TRBJ1-4, with D unresolved. V lost 4 bases and J lost 4, with 4 bases in between. The CDR3 spans 12 residues. Germline CDR1 MNHNY, CDR2 SVGAGI (reference sequence). The CDR3, as DNA: TGTGCCAGCAGTTTCTATAATGAAAAACTGTTTTTT. This translates into CASSFYNEKLFF.

In this sample, this clone turned up a few times. The chain links TRBV11-2 to TRBJ2-7; 8 bases are shared with TRBD1. Trimming cost V 3 bases and J 7 bases; bases outside gene matches: 8. The CDR3 is 14 amino acids. Germline V gene data show CDR1 as SGHAT and CDR2 as FQNNGV. CDR3 in amino acids: CASSFGTGAREQYF. CDR3 sequence (DNA): TGTGCCAGCAGCTTTGGGACAGGAGCGCGGGAGCAGTACTTC.

This clone came up once. The chain links TRBV7-9 to TRBJ1-5, with D perhaps matching TRBD1 (5 bases). Germline lookup yields CDR1 SEHNR and CDR2 FQNEAQ (reference sequence). The CDR3 is 16 amino acids. V gave up 5 bases and J gave up 1 base, with 15 bases separating them. The CDR3 coding sequence is TGTGCCAGCAGCCGGGGGGGACCGATCAGCAATCAGCCCCAGCATTTT. It codes for CASSRGGPISNQPQHF.

The J gene is TRBJ2-3, the V gene TRBV27, with D perhaps matching TRBD2 (6 bases). The germline V and J ends were trimmed by 6 bases and 6 bases, with 16 bases remaining between them. Germline V gene sequence: CDR1 MNHEY, CDR2 SMNVEV (reference sequence). This CDR3 comprises 14 residues. The CDR3 protein is CASRKSGSGDTQYF. The CDR3 nucleotides read TGTGCCAGCAGGAAGAGCGGGTCAGGGGATACGCAGTATTTT.

The V gene is TRBV7-8, the J gene TRBJ2-1; 9 bases map to TRBD2. J was trimmed by 10 bases and V by 5 bases; bases with no gene match: 18. CDR1 is SGHVS, CDR2 FQNEAQ, per germline. The CDR3 has 17 residues. CDR3 region: CASSKNQAGGIMMEQFF. The CDR3, as DNA: TGTGCCAGCAGCAAAAACCAAGCGGGGGGAATAATGATGGAGCAGTTCTTC.

The V and J genes are TRBV7-2 and TRBJ2-2, with no clear D. This CDR3 region has 14 residues. Trimming pared 1 base from V and 6 bases from J, leaving 9 bases between. Germline CDR1 and CDR2: SGHTA and FQGNSA. CDR3 region: CASSLEASPGELFF. The CDR3 nucleotides are TGTGCCAGCAGCTTAGAAGCTTCGCCCGGGGAGCTGTTTTTT.

This clone has only one observation. This rearrangement joins TRBV5-1 to TRBJ2-7; 7 nucleotides match TRBD1. CDR1 and CDR2 from the germline V gene are SGHRS and YFSETQ. The V and J ends lost 0 bases and 3 bases, in that order; junction bases with no gene match: 12. The CDR3 has 17 residues. Written as DNA, the CDR3 is TGCGCCAGCAGCTTGGGGGTCCTTAGGCAGGGGGACTACGAGCAGTACTTC. It codes for CASSLGVLRQGDYEQYF.

The chain carries TRBV5-1 and TRBJ1-2, with 7 bases lining up with TRBD1. The V segment lost 4 bases and the J segment 10 bases; nucleotides outside the gene matches: 10. CDR3 length: 13 residues. Germline CDR1 is SGHRS and CDR2 is YFSETQ. DNA of the CDR3: TGCGCCAGCAGCCTGGTGGCAGGGGGATTCTACACCTTC. The encoded protein is CASSLVAGGFYTF.

The V and J genes are TRBV19 and TRBJ1-1, with 7 bases matching TRBD1. The V segment lost 4 bases and the J segment 2 bases; nucleotides outside the gene matches: 7. This CDR3 contains 15 residues. Germline V gene sequence: CDR1 LNHDA, CDR2 SQIVND (reference sequence). CDR3: CASSSPTGFNTEAFF. Written as DNA, the CDR3 is TGTGCCAGTAGTAGCCCGACAGGGTTTAACACTGAAGCTTTCTTT.

This rearrangement joins TRBV2 to TRBJ2-7; D is possibly TRBD1 (6 bases). Trimming pared 1 base from V and 6 bases from J, leaving 10 bases between. There are 13 residues in the CDR3. Per germline, CDR1 SNHLY and CDR2 FYNNEI. CDR3 DNA sequence: TGTGCCAGCAGTGAAGAGGGGGTTAGCGAGCAGTACTTC. Residues: CASSEEGVSEQYF.

The chain couples TRBV30 to TRBJ2-3; 12 bases align to TRBD1. The CDR3 covers 16 residues. After removal of 2 bases from V and 2 bases from J, the junction contained 5 bases not matched to a gene. Germline CDR1 GTSNPN, CDR2 SVGIG (reference sequence). Written as DNA, the CDR3 is TGTGCCTGGAGTCCCGGGACAGGGGGCCTCACAGATACGCAGTATTTT. It is translated as CAWSPGTGGLTDTQYF.

This clone was seen only once. The J gene is TRBJ2-7, the V gene TRBV23-1; the match to TRBD2 covers 8 bases. TRBV23-1 is an ORF, and what it does is uncertain. The CDR3 runs to 16 residues. V lost 8 bases to trimming and J lost 4 bases; unmatched junction nucleotides: 16. CDR3 sequence: CASENSGGGLRYEQYF. As DNA, the CDR3 is TGCGCCAGCGAAAACTCCGGCGGGGGGCTAAGGTACGAGCAGTACTTC.

The CDR3 DNA reads TGTGCCAGCTCACCGGACAGGAACACCGGGGAGCTGTTTTTT. Translating it yields CASSPDRNTGELFF. The chain is built from TRBV18 and TRBJ2-2; weak D call: TRBD1 (6 bases). The germline V gene encodes CDR1 KGHSH and CDR2 LQKENI. Trimming shortened V by 3 bases and J by 1 base, and 6 bases separated the two germline ends. CDR3 length: 14 residues.

The chain employs TRBV5-1 and TRBJ2-2, with TRBD1 identical over 10 bases. The ends lost 4 bases at V and 7 bases at J; junction bases unmatched: 7. CDR1 SGHRS and CDR2 YFSETQ come from the germline V gene. This CDR3 is 15 amino acids long. The CDR3 region is CASSRDRGRSGELFF. The DNA for the CDR3 is TGCGCCAGCAGCCGCGACAGGGGGCGGAGCGGGGAGCTGTTTTTT. The full variable domain, completed using reference TRBV5-1 and TRBJ2-2, is KAGVTQTPRYLIKTRGQQVTLSCSPISGHRSVSWYQQTPGQGLQFLFEYFSETQRNKGNFPGRFSGRQFSNSRSEMNVSTLELGDSALYLCASSRDRGRSGELFFGEGSRLTVL.

The chain combines TRBV9 with TRBJ2-2, with D possibly matching TRBD1 (6 bases). The CDR3 length is 17 residues. Germline CDR1 SGDLS, CDR2 YYNGEE. With 3 bases removed from V and 5 bases from J, the gap between germline ends came to 20 bases. This CDR3 is CASSAGPAGVRTGELFF. In nucleotides, the CDR3 is TGTGCCAGCAGCGCCGGACCAGCAGGGGTGAGGACCGGGGAGCTGTTTTTT.

This clone was detected once. The rearrangement links TRBV4-2 to TRBJ1-4; D is undetermined. The germline CDR1 and CDR2 sequences are LGHNA and YNFKEQ. Trimming stripped 4 bases from V and 7 bases from J, with 10 bases between. The length of the CDR3 is 13 residues. The CDR3 coding sequence is TGTGCCAGCAGCCGAGATACCGGTGAAAAACTGTTTTTT. This gives the protein CASSRDTGEKLFF.

The J gene is TRBJ2-3, the V gene TRBV18; no firm D call. Trimming cost V 6 bases and J 0 bases, with 13 bases left between them. CDR3 length equals 15 residues. From germline, CDR1 is KGHSH and CDR2 LQKENI. The CDR3 sequence is CASSPTETSTDTQYF. DNA for the CDR3: TGTGCCAGCTCCCCAACTGAGACTAGCACAGATACGCAGTATTTT.

The CDR3 is CANTSLKQPQHF. The CDR3 coding sequence is TGTGCCAACACTAGCCTCAAACAGCCCCAGCATTTT. The chain uses TRBV19 and TRBJ1-5, with D uncertain. Germline assignment: CDR1 LNHDA and CDR2 SQIVND (reference sequence). V lost 10 bases and J lost 7, with 14 bases in between. The length of the CDR3 is 12 residues.

The chain joins TRBV9 to TRBJ1-2; 8 bases are a match to TRBD1. This CDR3 is built from 13 residues. From germline, CDR1 is SGDLS and CDR2 YYNGEE. V was pared by 4 bases and J by 8 bases, with 7 bases of the junction left unmatched. The CDR3 sequence: CASSTQGAQGYTF. CDR3 coding DNA: TGTGCCAGCAGCACCCAGGGGGCGCAGGGCTACACCTTC.

The genes are TRBV28 and TRBJ1-4; TRBD1 matches 7 bases. Trimming removed 5 bases from V and 4 bases from J; junction bases left unmatched: 4. Germline values: CDR1 MDHEN, CDR2 SYDVKM. The CDR3 has 14 amino acids. The CDR3 nucleotides read TGTGCCAGCAGTGCAGACAGGGTTAATGAAAAACTGTTTTTT. Translated: CASSADRVNEKLFF.

V gene TRBV28 combines with J gene TRBJ2-3, with D maybe TRBD1 (5 bases). The germline V gene encodes CDR1 MDHEN and CDR2 SYDVKM. V lost 3 bases and J 4 bases, leaving 14 bases between the germline ends. The CDR3 contains 15 residues. The CDR3 coding sequence is TGTGCCAGCAGTTTTTCTACAGGTGGGGCAGATACGCAGTATTTT. This codes for CASSFSTGGADTQYF. The full variable domain, its missing parts supplied by reference TRBV28 and TRBJ2-3, is DVKVTQSSRYLVKRTGEKVFLECVQDMDHENMFWYRQDPGLGLRLIYFSYDVKMKEKGDIPEGYSVSREKKERFSLILESASTNQTSMYLCASSFSTGGADTQYFGPGTRLTVL.

The genes are TRBV4-1 and TRBJ2-5; a possible D gene is TRBD1 (6 bases). The CDR3 length is 15 residues. Germline-derived CDR1 and CDR2 are MGHRA and YSYEKL. With 4 bases removed from V and 1 base from J, the gap between germline ends came to 13 bases. The CDR3 sequence is CASSPGARAQETQYF. The DNA for the CDR3 is TGCGCCAGCAGCCCAGGGGCTCGCGCCCAAGAGACCCAGTACTTC.

This clone occurred once. This chain connects TRBV4-1 to TRBJ2-7; D not resolved. Germline V gene lookup returns CDR1 MGHRA and CDR2 YSYEKL. The CDR3 loop spans 14 amino acids. The V gene lost 0 bases and the J gene lost 3 bases, with 9 bases spanning the gap. CDR3 amino acids: CASSQDNYNYEQYF. CDR3 in DNA: TGCGCCAGCAGCCAAGATAACTATAACTACGAGCAGTACTTC.

This clone appeared once. The V gene is TRBV6-1, the J gene TRBJ1-5; tentative D call: TRBD1 (5 bases). Between the trimmed V and J ends, which lost 2 bases and 1 base, there was a span of 15 bases. The CDR3 is 17 residues long. The V gene's germline CDR1 is MNHNS and CDR2 SASEGT. For the CDR3, the DNA is TGTGCCAGCAGTGAAAAAGCGGGGGGGAGAAGCAATCAGCCCCAGCATTTT. Translating it yields CASSEKAGGRSNQPQHF.

The J gene is TRBJ2-5, the V gene TRBV5-6; D may match TRBD1 or TRBD2 (6 bases each). CDR3 length equals 15 residues. V was pared by 4 bases and J by 2 bases, with 15 bases between. The germline gives CDR1 SGHDT, CDR2 YYEEEE. CDR3: CASSLGGRAQETQYF. The CDR3 coding sequence is TGTGCCAGCAGCCTGGGGGGCAGGGCTCAAGAGACCCAGTACTTC.

The rearrangement links TRBV13 to TRBJ2-7, with no clear D. The CDR3 sequence is 14 residues long. The germline gives CDR1 PRHDT, CDR2 FYEKMQ (reference sequence). The V gene lost 0 bases and the J gene lost 5 bases, with 11 bases spanning the gap. The CDR3 here is CASSLGLGAHEQYF. DNA of the CDR3: TGTGCCAGCAGCTTAGGTCTAGGAGCCCACGAGCAGTACTTC.

V gene TRBV9 combines with J gene TRBJ1-2; TRBD1 matches at 8 bases. This CDR3 region has 15 residues. CDR1 is SGDLS, CDR2 YYNGEE, per germline. V trimming: 2 bases; J trimming: 3 bases; junction bases outside the gene matches: 6. This CDR3 is CASSVTGGRHYGYTF. In DNA, the CDR3 is TGTGCCAGCAGCGTCACAGGGGGGCGCCACTATGGCTACACCTTC.

This chain uses TRBV7-8 with TRBJ1-4; 9 nucleotides line up with TRBD1. V trimming: 4 bases; J trimming: 3 bases; junction bases outside the gene matches: 3. Germline-derived CDR1 and CDR2 are SGHVS and FQNEAQ. This CDR3 contains 15 residues. The CDR3 loop reads CASSSTGGANEKLFF. The CDR3 nucleotides are TGTGCCAGCAGCTCGACAGGGGGGGCTAATGAAAAACTGTTTTTT.

The CDR3 bases are TGTGCCAGCTTCAGGGGTGTAAGGGGCACTGAAGCTTTCTTT. The encoded protein is CASFRGVRGTEAFF. The rearrangement links TRBV28 to TRBJ1-1, with a possible D match to TRBD1 (6 bases). V lost 8 bases to trimming and J lost 4 bases, with 17 bases between them. Germline V gives CDR1 MDHEN, CDR2 SYDVKM. There are 14 residues in the CDR3.